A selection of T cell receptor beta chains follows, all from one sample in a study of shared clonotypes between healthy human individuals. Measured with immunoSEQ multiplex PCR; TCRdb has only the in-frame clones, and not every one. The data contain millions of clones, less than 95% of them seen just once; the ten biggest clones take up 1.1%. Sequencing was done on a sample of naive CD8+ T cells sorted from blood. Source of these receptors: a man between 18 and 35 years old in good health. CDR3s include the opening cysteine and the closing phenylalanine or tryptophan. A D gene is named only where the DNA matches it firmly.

CDR3 DNA: TGTGCCAGCAGCCCAACGGGGCGGGCCAGCTTCTCCTACGAGCAGTACTTC
CDR3 protein: CASSPTGRASFSYEQYF
D gene: NA
V gene: TRBV7-2
J gene: TRBJ2-7

CDR3 DNA: TGCGCCAGCAGTCAACTAGCGGGGAGCACAGATACGCAGTATTTT
CDR3 protein: CASSQLAGSTDTQYF
D gene: TRBD2
V gene: TRBV4-1
J gene: TRBJ2-3

CDR3 DNA: TGCAGCGGTGTGGAAGGGTCCGGGGAGCTGTTTTTT
CDR3 protein: CSGVEGSGELFF
D gene: NA
V gene: TRBV29-1
J gene: TRBJ2-2

CDR3 DNA: TGCGCCAGCAGCCAAGGGGCCATGTGGGGGGAAGAGACCCAGTACTTC
CDR3 protein: CASSQGAMWGEETQYF
D gene: NA
V gene: TRBV4-1
J gene: TRBJ2-5

CDR3 DNA: TGTGCCAGCAGTCCCCCGGTACTGCAGGGTAGCTCCTACGAGCAGTACTTC
CDR3 protein: CASSPPVLQGSSYEQYF
D gene: NA
V gene: TRBV28
J gene: TRBJ2-7

CDR3 DNA: TGTGCCACCTCAGGACAGGGTGATCACTATGGCTACACCTTC
CDR3 protein: CATSGQGDHYGYTF
D gene: TRBD1
V gene: TRBV19
J gene: TRBJ1-2

CDR3 DNA: TGTGCCAGCAGCCCGGGACAGGGGATAGACGAGCAGTACTTC
CDR3 protein: CASSPGQGIDEQYF
D gene: TRBD1
V gene: TRBV7-9
J gene: TRBJ2-7

CDR3 DNA: TGTGCCAGCAGTTTATCAGGGACCCCCTACGAGCAGTACTTC
CDR3 protein: CASSLSGTPYEQYF
D gene: NA
V gene: TRBV27
J gene: TRBJ2-7

CDR3 DNA: TGTGCCAGCTCACCGGAAGATCACAGGGCCTACACCGGGGAGCTGTTTTTT
CDR3 protein: CASSPEDHRAYTGELFF
D gene: NA
V gene: TRBV18
J gene: TRBJ2-2

CDR3 DNA: TGTGCCAGCAGCTTAGGACCCGGGACAGGGTACGAGCAGTACTTC
CDR3 protein: CASSLGPGTGYEQYF
D gene: TRBD1
V gene: TRBV11-3
J gene: TRBJ2-7

CDR3 DNA: TGTGCCAGCAGTTCGACACTAGCGAGGTTTACCGGGGAGCTGTTTTTT
CDR3 protein: CASSSTLARFTGELFF
D gene: TRBD2
V gene: TRBV6-6
J gene: TRBJ2-2

CDR3 DNA: TGCAGCGTCTCGAGGGGGGCGAGTGAAAAACTGTTTTTT
CDR3 protein: CSVSRGASEKLFF
D gene: NA
V gene: TRBV29-1
J gene: TRBJ1-4

CDR3 DNA: TGTGCCAGCAGTTTGACTAGCGGCTACGAGCAGTACTTC
CDR3 protein: CASSLTSGYEQYF
D gene: TRBD2
V gene: TRBV6-5
J gene: TRBJ2-7

CDR3 DNA: TGTGCCAGCAGCTTAGACGGGAATCCGCACTATGGCTACACCTTC
CDR3 protein: CASSLDGNPHYGYTF
D gene: NA
V gene: TRBV7-9
J gene: TRBJ1-2

CDR3 DNA: TGTGCCAGCAGCTTGGTGCCTAGGGATACCTACGAGCAGTACTTC
CDR3 protein: CASSLVPRDTYEQYF
D gene: NA
V gene: TRBV5-4
J gene: TRBJ2-7

CDR3 DNA: TGTGCCAGCTCACAACTCACAGATACGCAGTATTTT
CDR3 protein: CASSQLTDTQYF
D gene: NA
V gene: TRBV7-8
J gene: TRBJ2-3

CDR3 DNA: TGCAGCGTTGATGGGGGGATAAGCGACAATGAGCAGTTCTTC
CDR3 protein: CSVDGGISDNEQFF
D gene: NA
V gene: TRBV29-1
J gene: TRBJ2-1

CDR3 DNA: TGTGCCAGCAGTATCACGGGACTAGCGGTTGAGACCCAGTACTTC
CDR3 protein: CASSITGLAVETQYF
D gene: TRBD2
V gene: TRBV27
J gene: TRBJ2-5

CDR3 DNA: TGTGCCAGCAGCTTAAAGTTTTCGGGACTAGCCCGAATTTATCAGTTCTTC
CDR3 protein: CASSLKFSGLARIYQFF
D gene: TRBD2
V gene: TRBV11-2
J gene: TRBJ2-1

CDR3 DNA: TGTGCCAGCAGCGTAGGGGAGGGGCCAAACTCTGGAAACACCATATATTTT
CDR3 protein: CASSVGEGPNSGNTIYF
D gene: NA
V gene: TRBV9
J gene: TRBJ1-3

CDR3 DNA: TGTGCCAGCAGCCCGACTTCTAGCTCCTACGAGCAGTACTTC
CDR3 protein: CASSPTSSSYEQYF
D gene: NA
V gene: TRBV6-5
J gene: TRBJ2-7